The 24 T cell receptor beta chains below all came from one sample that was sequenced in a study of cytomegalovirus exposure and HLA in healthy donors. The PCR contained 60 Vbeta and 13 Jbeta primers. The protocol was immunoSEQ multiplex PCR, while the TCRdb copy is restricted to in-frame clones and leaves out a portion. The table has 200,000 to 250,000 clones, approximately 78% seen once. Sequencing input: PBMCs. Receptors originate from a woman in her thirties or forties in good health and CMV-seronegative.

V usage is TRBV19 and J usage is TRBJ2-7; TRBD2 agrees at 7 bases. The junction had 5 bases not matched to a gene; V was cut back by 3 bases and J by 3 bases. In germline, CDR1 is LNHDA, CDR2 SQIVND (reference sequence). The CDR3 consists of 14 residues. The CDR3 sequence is CASSIIAGDYEQYF. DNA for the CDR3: TGTGCCAGTAGTATTATCGCGGGAGACTACGAGCAGTACTTC.

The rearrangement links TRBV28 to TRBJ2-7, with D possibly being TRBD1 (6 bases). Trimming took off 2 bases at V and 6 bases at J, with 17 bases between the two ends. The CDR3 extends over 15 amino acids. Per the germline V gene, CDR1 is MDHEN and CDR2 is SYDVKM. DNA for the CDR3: TGTGCCAGCAGTTTAACGCAGGGGCCGAGGGCCGAGCAGTACTTC. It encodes CASSLTQGPRAEQYF.

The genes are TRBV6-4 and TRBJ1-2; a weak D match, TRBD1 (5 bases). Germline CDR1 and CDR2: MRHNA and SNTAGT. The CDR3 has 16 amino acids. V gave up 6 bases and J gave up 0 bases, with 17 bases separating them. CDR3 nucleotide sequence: TGTGCCAGCAGAGAAATAAGACAGTCAGCTAACTATGGCTACACCTTC. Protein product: CASREIRQSANYGYTF.

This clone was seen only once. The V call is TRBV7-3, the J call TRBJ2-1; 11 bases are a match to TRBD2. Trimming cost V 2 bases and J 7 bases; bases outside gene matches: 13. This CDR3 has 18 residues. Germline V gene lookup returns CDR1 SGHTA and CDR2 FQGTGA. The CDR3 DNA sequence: TGTGCCAGCAGCTTACTTCCACTAGCGGGAGCCCGGTCGAATGAGCAGTTCTTC. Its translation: CASSLLPLAGARSNEQFF.

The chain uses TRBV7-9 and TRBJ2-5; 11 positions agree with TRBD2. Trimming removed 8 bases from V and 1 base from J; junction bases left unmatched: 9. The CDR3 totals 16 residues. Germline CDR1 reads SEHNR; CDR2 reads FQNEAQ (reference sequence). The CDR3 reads CASLHSGRALQETQYF. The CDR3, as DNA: TGTGCCAGCCTGCATAGCGGGAGGGCCCTCCAAGAGACCCAGTACTTC.

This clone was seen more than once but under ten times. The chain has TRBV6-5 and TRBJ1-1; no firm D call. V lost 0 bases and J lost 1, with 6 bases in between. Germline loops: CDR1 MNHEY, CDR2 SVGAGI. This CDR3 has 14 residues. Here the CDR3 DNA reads TGTGCCAGCAGTTACTCCTTACAGAACACTGAAGCTTTCTTT. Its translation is CASSYSLQNTEAFF.

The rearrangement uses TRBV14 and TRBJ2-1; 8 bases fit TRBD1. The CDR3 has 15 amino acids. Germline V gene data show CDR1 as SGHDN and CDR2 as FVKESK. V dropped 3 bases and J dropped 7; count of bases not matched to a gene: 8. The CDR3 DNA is TGTGCCAGCAGCCAGCCGACAGGGGTAATAAATGAGCAGTTCTTC. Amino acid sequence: CASSQPTGVINEQFF.

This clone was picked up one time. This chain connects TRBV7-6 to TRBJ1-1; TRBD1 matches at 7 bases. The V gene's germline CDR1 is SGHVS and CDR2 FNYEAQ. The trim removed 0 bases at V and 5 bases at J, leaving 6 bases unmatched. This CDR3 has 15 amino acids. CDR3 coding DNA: TGTGCCAGCAGCTTAGCGGCAGGGGGTGGTACTGAAGCTTTCTTT. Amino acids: CASSLAAGGGTEAFF.

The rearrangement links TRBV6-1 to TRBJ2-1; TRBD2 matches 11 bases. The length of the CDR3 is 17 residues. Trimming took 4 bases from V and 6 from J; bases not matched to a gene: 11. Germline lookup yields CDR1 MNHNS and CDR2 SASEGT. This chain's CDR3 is CASSAGTLAGASNEQFF. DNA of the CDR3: TGTGCCAGCAGTGCCGGAACACTAGCGGGAGCTAGCAATGAGCAGTTCTTC.

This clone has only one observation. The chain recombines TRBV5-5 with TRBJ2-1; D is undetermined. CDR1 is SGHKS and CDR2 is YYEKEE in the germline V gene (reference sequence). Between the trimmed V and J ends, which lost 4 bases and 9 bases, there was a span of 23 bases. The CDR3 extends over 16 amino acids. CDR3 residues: CASSTINMGFEVEQFF. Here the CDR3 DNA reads TGTGCCAGCAGCACAATCAACATGGGCTTTGAAGTTGAGCAGTTCTTC. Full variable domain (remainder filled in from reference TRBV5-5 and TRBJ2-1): DAGVTQSPTHLIKTRGQQVTLRCSPISGHKSVSWYQQVLGQGPQFIFQYYEKEERGRGNFPDRFSARQFPNYSSELNVNALLLGDSALYLCASSTINMGFEVEQFFGPGTRLTVL.

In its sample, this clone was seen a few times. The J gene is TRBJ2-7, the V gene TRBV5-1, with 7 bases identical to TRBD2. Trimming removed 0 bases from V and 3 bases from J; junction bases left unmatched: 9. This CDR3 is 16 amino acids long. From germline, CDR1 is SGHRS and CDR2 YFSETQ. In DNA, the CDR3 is TGCGCCAGCAGCTTGGGGGCTAGCGGTAACCTCTACGAGCAGTACTTC. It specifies CASSLGASGNLYEQYF.

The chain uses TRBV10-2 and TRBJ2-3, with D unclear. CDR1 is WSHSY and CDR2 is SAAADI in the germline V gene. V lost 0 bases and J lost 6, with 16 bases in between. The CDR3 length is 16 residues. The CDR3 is CASSESLTLSLDTQYF. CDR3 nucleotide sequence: TGCGCCAGCAGTGAGTCGTTGACTCTCAGCTTGGATACGCAGTATTTT.

Here the CDR3 reads CASSRSQGPPFFGEQYF. In DNA form, the CDR3 reads TGTGCCAGCAGCCGTTCCCAGGGTCCCCCTTTTTTTGGTGAGCAGTACTTC. The chain recombines TRBV7-8 with TRBJ2-7, with D possibly being TRBD1 (5 bases). The germline CDR1 and CDR2 sequences are SGHVS and FQNEAQ. This CDR3 has 17 residues. The V end was cut by 5 bases, the J end by 7 bases, with 27 bases between.

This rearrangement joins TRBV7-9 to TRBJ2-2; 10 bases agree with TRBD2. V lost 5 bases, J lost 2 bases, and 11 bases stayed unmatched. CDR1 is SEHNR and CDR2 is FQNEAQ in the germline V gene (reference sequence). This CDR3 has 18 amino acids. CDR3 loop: CASSGKGLAGVNTGELFF. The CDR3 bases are TGTGCCAGCAGCGGAAAAGGGCTAGCGGGAGTTAACACCGGGGAGCTGTTTTTT. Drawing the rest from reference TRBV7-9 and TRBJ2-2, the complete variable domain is DTGVSQNPRHKITKRGQNVTFRCDPISEHNRLYWYRQTLGQGPEFLTYFQNEAQLEKSRLLSDRFSAERPKGSFSTLEIQRTEQGDSAMYLCASSGKGLAGVNTGELFFGEGSRLTVL.

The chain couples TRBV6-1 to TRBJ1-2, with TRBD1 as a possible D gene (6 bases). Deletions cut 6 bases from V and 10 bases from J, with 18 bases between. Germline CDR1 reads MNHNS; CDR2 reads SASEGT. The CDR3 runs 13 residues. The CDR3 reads CASSSQGGWTYTF. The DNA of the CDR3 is TGTGCCAGCAGCTCGCAAGGGGGTTGGACCTACACCTTC.

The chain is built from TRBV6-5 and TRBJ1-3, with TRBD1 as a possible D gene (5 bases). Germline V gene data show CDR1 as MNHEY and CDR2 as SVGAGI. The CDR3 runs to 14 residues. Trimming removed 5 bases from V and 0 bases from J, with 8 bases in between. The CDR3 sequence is CASSRQRSGNTIYF. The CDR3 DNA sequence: TGTGCCAGCAGTAGACAGCGCTCTGGAAACACCATATATTTT.

The chain's CDR3 is CASSAVVQGDQETQYF. Here the CDR3 DNA reads TGTGCCAGCAGTGCCGTCGTGCAGGGGGACCAAGAGACCCAGTACTTC. V gene TRBV7-9 combines with J gene TRBJ2-5, with 7 positions matching TRBD1. V trimming: 6 bases; J trimming: 0 bases; junction bases outside the gene matches: 10. The CDR3 spans 16 residues. Germline assignment: CDR1 SEHNR and CDR2 FQNEAQ (reference sequence).

The CDR3 coding sequence is TGCGCCAGCAGCCAACTTGAGCTTACGGGAGGCGTTTACGAGCAGTACTTC. Protein: CASSQLELTGGVYEQYF. The genes are TRBV4-1 and TRBJ2-7, with TRBD2 identical over 7 bases. The CDR3 has 17 residues. V was clipped by 2 bases and J by 4 bases; unmatched bases: 14. Germline V CDR1 and CDR2: MGHRA, YSYEKL.

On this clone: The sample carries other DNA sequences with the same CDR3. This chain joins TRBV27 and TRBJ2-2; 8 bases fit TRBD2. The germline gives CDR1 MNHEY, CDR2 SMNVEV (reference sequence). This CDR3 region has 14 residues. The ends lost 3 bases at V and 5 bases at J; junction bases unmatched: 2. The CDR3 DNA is TGTGCCAGCAGTTTTGGGACTAGAACCGGGGAGCTGTTTTTT. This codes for CASSFGTRTGELFF.

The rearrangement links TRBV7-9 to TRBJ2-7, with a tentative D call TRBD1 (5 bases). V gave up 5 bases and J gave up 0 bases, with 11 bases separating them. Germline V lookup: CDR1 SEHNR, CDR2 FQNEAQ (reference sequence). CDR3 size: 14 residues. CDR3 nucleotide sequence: TGTGCCAGCAGCCCGACGACAGCCTCCTACGAGCAGTACTTC. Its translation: CASSPTTASYEQYF.

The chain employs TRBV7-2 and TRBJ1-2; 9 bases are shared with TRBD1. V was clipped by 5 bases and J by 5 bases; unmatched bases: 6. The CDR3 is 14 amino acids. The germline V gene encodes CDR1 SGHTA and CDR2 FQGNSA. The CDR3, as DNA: TGTGCCAGCAGCGACGGACAGGGGTCGTATGGCTACACCTTC. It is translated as CASSDGQGSYGYTF.

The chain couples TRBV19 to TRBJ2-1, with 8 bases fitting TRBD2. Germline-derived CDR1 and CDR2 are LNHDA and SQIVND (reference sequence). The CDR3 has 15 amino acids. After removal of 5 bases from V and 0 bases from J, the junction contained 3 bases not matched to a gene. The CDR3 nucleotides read TGTGCCAGTAGTTTTGCGGGGGGCTCCTACAATGAGCAGTTCTTC. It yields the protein CASSFAGGSYNEQFF.

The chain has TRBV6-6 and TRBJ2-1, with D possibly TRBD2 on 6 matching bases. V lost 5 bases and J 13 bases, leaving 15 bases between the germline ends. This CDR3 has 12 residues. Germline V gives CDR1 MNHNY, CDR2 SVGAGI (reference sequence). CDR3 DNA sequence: TGTGCCAGCAGTGACCTCGGGGGACTTCAGTTCTTC. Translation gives CASSDLGGLQFF.

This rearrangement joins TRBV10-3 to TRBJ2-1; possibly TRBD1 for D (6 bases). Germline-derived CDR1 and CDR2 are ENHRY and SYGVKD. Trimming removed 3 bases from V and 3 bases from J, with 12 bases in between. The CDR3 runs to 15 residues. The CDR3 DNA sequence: TGTGCCATCAGTGACGGTCGGGACATCTACAATGAGCAGTTCTTC. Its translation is CAISDGRDIYNEQFF.